These T cell receptor beta chains were read from a single sample in a study of T cells in Graves' hyperthyroidism and ophthalmopathy. TCRdb fed the multiplex PCR reads into MiXCR, producing one record per CDR3 protein. The repertoire has 310,000 or so distinct CDR3 sequences, approximately 15% of them found once; the top ten carry less than 70%. Sample: blood. The receptors originated from a woman aged 55-69 years with Graves' ophthalmopathy. CDR3s include the opening cysteine and the closing phenylalanine or tryptophan. A D gene is named only where the DNA matches it firmly. The size field is filled for only some rows; it gives once, few, many or a size class.

j_call	d_call	cdr3_length	clone_size	v_call	cdr3_nt	cdr3_aa
TRBJ1-2	.	14	few	TRBV27	TGTGCCAGCAGTTTGTGGGTCGGGACGGATGGCTACACCTTC	CASSLWVGTDGYTF
TRBJ2-3	TRBD2	16	many	TRBV7-8	TGTGCCAGCAGCTTAAGTAGCGGGGGTAGCACAGATACGCAGTATTTT	CASSLSSGGSTDTQYF
TRBJ2-7	.	15	many	TRBV28	TGTGCCAGCAGACCCCCAATAGCCCTACGACGGGAGCAGTACTTC	CASRPPIALRREQYF
TRBJ2-7	TRBD1	14	many	TRBV7-9	TGTGCCAGCGGATCCGGGACAGGAACCTACGAGCAGTACTTC	CASGSGTGTYEQYF
TRBJ1-1	.	16	.	TRBV5-1	TGCGCCAGCAGCTTGGCGGCACCTCCGTCGAACACTGAAGCTTTCTTT	CASSLAAPPSNTEAFF
TRBJ1-2	.	13	many	TRBV2	TGTGCCACCAACCGCGACAGCCCCTATGGCTACACCTTC	CATNRDSPYGYTF
TRBJ1-1	.	14	many	TRBV5-1	TGCGCCAGCAGCCGCTATGGGCCCGCCACTGAAGCTTTCTTT	CASSRYGPATEAFF
TRBJ1-5	.	17	few	TRBV10-3	TGTGCCATCAGTGAGTCGAGCGGCAGGTCGGGATGGGAGCCCCAGCATTTT	CAISESSGRSGWEPQHF
TRBJ2-7	.	11	few	TRBV20-1	TGCAGTGCTACAGATTGGGGGGAGCAGTACTTC	CSATDWGEQYF
TRBJ1-4	TRBD1	14	.	TRBV20-1	TGCAGTGCTAGAGATCTAGGGGGCGGTGAAAAACTGTTTTTT	CSARDLGGGEKLFF
TRBJ1-2	TRBD1	14	many	TRBV5-5	TGTGCCAGCAGCATCTATCAGGGGGCTTTAGGCTACACCTTC	CASSIYQGALGYTF
TRBJ1-2	.	16	many	TRBV9	TGTGCCAGCAGCGTAGCTACCGGACAGAGTAACTATGGCTACACCTTC	CASSVATGQSNYGYTF
TRBJ1-6	.	14	many	TRBV6-1	TGTGCCAGCAGTTCCGGACAGCGGGTTTCACCCCTCCACTTT	CASSSGQRVSPLHF
TRBJ1-5	TRBD1	14	.	TRBV5-5	TGTGCCAGCAGCGAAAACAGGGGAGGGCAGCCCCAGCATTTT	CASSENRGGQPQHF
TRBJ2-7	.	12	.	TRBV6-2/TRBV6-3	TGTGCCAGCAGTTACGTAGGCCGGGAGCAGTACTTC	CASSYVGREQYF
TRBJ2-2	.	15	.	TRBV18	TGTGCCAGCTCACCACCCGGGAGGAACACCGGGGAGCTGTTTTTT	CASSPPGRNTGELFF
TRBJ2-7	.	14	many	TRBV3-1	TGTGCCAGCAGGACCAACACGGGCTCCTACGAGCAGTACTTC	CASRTNTGSYEQYF
TRBJ2-3	TRBD1	15	few	TRBV5-1	TGCGCCAGCAGCCCGACAGGGAGTTTCACAGATACGCAGTATTTT	CASSPTGSFTDTQYF
TRBJ2-5	.	13	many	TRBV18	TGTGCCAGCTCACCAGACCTACAAGAGACCCAGTACTTC	CASSPDLQETQYF
TRBJ1-2	.	15	.	TRBV20-1	TGCAGTGCACACCCGGGGGGGTTGTACGTCTATGGCTACACCTTC	CSAHPGGLYVYGYTF
TRBJ1-5	TRBD1	15	.	TRBV27	TGTGCCAGCAGCCCCAGGGGGCTGGGCAATCAGCCCCAGCATTTT	CASSPRGLGNQPQHF
TRBJ2-7	.	15	many	TRBV7-2	TGTGCCAGCAGCTTACTCGCGGGGGCCCTCGCCGAGCAGTACTTC	CASSLLAGALAEQYF
TRBJ2-2	.	16	many	TRBV7-9	TGTGCCAGCAGCTCAGGTGGGGGGTCCCACACCGGGGAGCTGTTTTTT	CASSSGGGSHTGELFF
TRBJ2-4	.	12	many	TRBV28	TGTGCCAGCAGTTTGGGAGAAAACATTCAGTACTTC	CASSLGENIQYF